The 4 T cell receptor beta chains reported below all come from one sample, sequenced in a study of cytomegalovirus exposure and HLA in healthy donors (dated by TCRdb to 2016 to 2017). Preparation of the library involved the immunoSEQ multiplex PCR assay. A mixture of 60 forward primers for TCR Vbeta segments and 13 reverse primers for TCR Jbeta segments was used in the multiplex PCR. What TCRdb holds here is the immuneACCESS table cut down to in-frame rearrangements. Part of the clones is not present; checked against another copy, under half of the missing clones reflect an unresolved V gene, and the others are unexplained. For this sample there are about 140,000 clones; around three fifths appear just once. Of the sample, roughly 1.9% falls within the top ten clones. What was sequenced was PBMCs. The receptors stem from a male donor in good health and CMV-seronegative.

This clone was seen a few times. V and J are TRBV5-4 and TRBJ1-4; tentative D call: TRBD1 (6 bases). Trimming took off 2 bases at V and 4 bases at J, with 15 bases between the two ends. Germline lookup yields CDR1 SGHNT and CDR2 YYREEE (reference sequence). The CDR3 extends over 16 amino acids. The CDR3 here is CASSLAGALGNEKLFF. CDR3 bases: TGTGCCAGCAGCTTAGCAGGGGCTTTGGGTAATGAAAAACTGTTTTTT.

The V gene is TRBV4-3, the J gene TRBJ1-5, with a weak D call TRBD1 (5 bases). Germline loops: CDR1 LGHNA, CDR2 YSLEER. Trimming pared 0 bases from V and 4 bases from J, leaving 10 bases between. The CDR3 extends over 15 amino acids. The CDR3 here is CASSQENRRNQPQHF. The CDR3 coding sequence is TGCGCCAGCAGCCAAGAAAACAGGAGAAATCAGCCCCAGCATTTT.

The chain is built from TRBV9 and TRBJ1-5; 8 nucleotides agree with TRBD1. There are 16 residues in the CDR3. Germline V gives CDR1 SGDLS, CDR2 YYNGEE. Trimming cost V 2 bases and J 1 base; bases outside gene matches: 5. Here the CDR3 DNA reads TGTGCCAGCAGCGTTGGAACAGGGGGGAGCAATCAGCCCCAGCATTTT. This translates into CASSVGTGGSNQPQHF.

The chain combines TRBV19 with TRBJ1-1; D not certain. Trimming shortened V by 4 bases and J by 1 base, and 7 bases separated the two germline ends. CDR3 length: 13 residues. Germline assignment: CDR1 LNHDA and CDR2 SQIVND (reference sequence). The CDR3 bases are TGTGCCAGTAGTACCAAACAGAACACTGAAGCTTTCTTT. Residues: CASSTKQNTEAFF.